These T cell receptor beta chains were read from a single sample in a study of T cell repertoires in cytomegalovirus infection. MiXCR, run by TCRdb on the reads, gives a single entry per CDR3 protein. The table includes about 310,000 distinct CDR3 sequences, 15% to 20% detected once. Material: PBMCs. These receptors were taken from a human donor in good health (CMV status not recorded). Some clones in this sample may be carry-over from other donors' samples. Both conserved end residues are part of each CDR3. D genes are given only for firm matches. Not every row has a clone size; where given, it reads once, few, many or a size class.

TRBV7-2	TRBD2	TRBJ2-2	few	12	CASGGSTGELFF	TGTGCTAGCGGGGGTTCGACCGGGGAGCTGTTTTTT
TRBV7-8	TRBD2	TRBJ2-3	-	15	CASSTSLAETDTQYF	TGTGCCAGCAGTACGTCCCTAGCGGAGACAGATACGCAGTATTTT
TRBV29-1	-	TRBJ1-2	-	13	CSALTGANYGYTF	TGCAGCGCCTTGACTGGGGCTAACTATGGCTACACCTTC
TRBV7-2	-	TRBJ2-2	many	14	CASSYTATTGELFF	TGTGCCAGCAGCTACACCGCAACCACCGGGGAGCTGTTTTTT
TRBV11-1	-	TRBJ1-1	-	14	CASSLEEVYTEAFF	TGTGCCAGCAGCTTAGAGGAGGTATACACTGAAGCTTTCTTT
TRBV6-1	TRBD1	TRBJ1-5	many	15	CASRPTGVGDQPQHF	TGTGCCAGCAGACCGACAGGGGTAGGGGATCAGCCCCAGCATTTT
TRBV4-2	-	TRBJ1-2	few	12	CASSLGEDGYTF	TGTGCCAGCAGCCTCGGGGAGGATGGCTACACCTTC
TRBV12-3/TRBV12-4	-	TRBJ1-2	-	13	CASSLLQGAGYTF	TGTGCCAGCAGCTTACTACAGGGTGCGGGCTACACCTTC
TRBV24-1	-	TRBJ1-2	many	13	CATSQDVDYGYTF	TGTGCCACCAGTCAAGACGTAGACTATGGCTACACCTTC
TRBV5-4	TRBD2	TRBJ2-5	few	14	CASSAGTREETQYF	TGTGCCAGCAGCGCCGGGACTAGAGAAGAGACCCAGTACTTC
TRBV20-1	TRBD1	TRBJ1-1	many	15	CSARDRTGEDTEAFF	TGCAGTGCTAGAGATAGGACAGGGGAGGACACTGAAGCTTTCTTT
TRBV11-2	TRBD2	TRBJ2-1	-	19	CASRELGTSGGPSYNEQFF	TGTGCCAGCAGGGAACTGGGGACTAGCGGGGGTCCCTCCTACAATGAGCAGTTCTTC
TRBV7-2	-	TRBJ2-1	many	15	CASSSYTTPGPEQFF	TGTGCCAGCAGCTCCTACACCACTCCGGGACCGGAGCAGTTCTTC
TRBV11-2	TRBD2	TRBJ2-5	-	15	CASSSQIAGRETQYF	TGTGCCAGCAGCTCACAAATAGCGGGCCGGGAGACCCAGTACTTC
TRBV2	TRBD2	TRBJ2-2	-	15	CASSPRLAGTGELFF	TGTGCCAGCAGCCCTAGACTAGCGGGCACCGGGGAGCTGTTTTTT
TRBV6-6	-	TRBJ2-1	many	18	CASSYDGISSWGYNEQFF	TGTGCCAGCAGTTACGATGGAATCTCTAGCTGGGGATACAATGAGCAGTTCTTC
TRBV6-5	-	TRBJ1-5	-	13	CASSMSVDQPQHF	TGTGCCAGCAGTATGAGCGTCGATCAGCCCCAGCATTTT
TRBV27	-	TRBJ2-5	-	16	CASALFKSDTRGTQYF	TGTGCCAGCGCCCTTTTTAAGTCGGACACCCGGGGGACCCAGTACTTC
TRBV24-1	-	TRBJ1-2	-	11	CATSDLSGYTF	TGTGCCACCAGTGATTTGAGTGGCTACACCTTC
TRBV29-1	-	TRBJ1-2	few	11	CSVEDSSFYTF	TGCAGCGTTGAAGACAGTAGTTTCTACACCTTC
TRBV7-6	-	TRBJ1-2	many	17	CASSLDGAGRDGYGYTF	TGTGCCAGCAGCTTAGACGGTGCAGGCAGGGACGGCTATGGCTACACCTTC
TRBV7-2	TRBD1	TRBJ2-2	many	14	CASSRGGNTGELFF	TGTGCCAGCAGCCGAGGGGGCAACACCGGGGAGCTGTTTTTT
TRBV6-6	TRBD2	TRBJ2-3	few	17	CASSYSIRAGGAALQYF	TGTGCCAGCAGTTACTCGATCCGCGCGGGGGGCGCGGCGTTGCAGTATTTT
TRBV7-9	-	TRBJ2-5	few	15	CASSSGNHEGETQYF	TGTGCCAGCAGCTCGGGGAACCACGAGGGAGAGACCCAGTACTTC
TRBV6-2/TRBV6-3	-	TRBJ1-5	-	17	CASSTWGETLRGQPQHF	TGTGCCAGCAGTACCTGGGGGGAGACCCTTCGGGGTCAGCCCCAGCATTTT
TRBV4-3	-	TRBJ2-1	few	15	CASSQTRDPYNEQFF	TGCGCCAGCAGCCAAACCCGGGACCCCTACAATGAGCAGTTCTTC
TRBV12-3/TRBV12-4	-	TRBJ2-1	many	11	CASTKRDEQFF	TGTGCCAGCACCAAGAGGGATGAGCAGTTCTTC
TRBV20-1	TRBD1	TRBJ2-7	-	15	CSARAGTGGWYEQYF	TGCAGTGCTAGAGCCGGGACAGGGGGCTGGTACGAGCAGTACTTC
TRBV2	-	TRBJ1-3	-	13	CASSEQGGSTIYF	TGTGCCAGCAGTGAGCAGGGCGGAAGCACCATATATTTT
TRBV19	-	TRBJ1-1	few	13	CASSILGITEAFF	TGTGCCAGTAGTATATTGGGGATCACTGAAGCTTTCTTT
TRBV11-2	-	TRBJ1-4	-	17	CASSLPLRTDRNEKLFF	TGTGCCAGCAGCTTACCCCTTAGGACGGACCGTAATGAAAAACTGTTTTTT
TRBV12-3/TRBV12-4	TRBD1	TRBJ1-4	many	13	CASTTGHGEKLFF	TGTGCCAGCACGACAGGGCACGGTGAAAAACTGTTTTTT
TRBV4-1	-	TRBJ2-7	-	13	CASSLPAGYEQYF	TGCGCCAGCAGCCTGCCGGCCGGCTACGAGCAGTACTTC
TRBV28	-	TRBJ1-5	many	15	CASKQGRLSNQPQHF	TGTGCCAGCAAACAGGGACGTCTGAGCAATCAGCCCCAGCATTTT
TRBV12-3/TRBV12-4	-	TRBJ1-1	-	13	CASGVNGDTEAFF	TGTGCCAGCGGAGTAAACGGGGACACTGAAGCTTTCTTT
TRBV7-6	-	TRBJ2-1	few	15	CASSQPGLPAAEQFF	TGTGCCAGCAGCCAACCGGGACTCCCCGCGGCTGAGCAGTTCTTC
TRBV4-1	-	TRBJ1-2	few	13	CASSPGGTGGYTF	TGCGCCAGCAGCCCGGGCGGAACGGGCGGCTACACCTTC
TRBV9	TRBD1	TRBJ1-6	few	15	CASSVQQGAGSPLHF	TGTGCCAGCAGCGTACAACAGGGGGCTGGGTCACCCCTCCACTTT
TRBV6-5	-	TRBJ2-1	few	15	CASSYAQSSYNEQFF	TGTGCCAGCAGTTACGCCCAAAGCTCCTACAATGAGCAGTTCTTC
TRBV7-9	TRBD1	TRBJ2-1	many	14	CASSKWDRGFEQFF	TGTGCCAGCAGCAAATGGGACAGGGGGTTTGAGCAGTTCTTC
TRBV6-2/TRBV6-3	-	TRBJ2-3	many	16	CASSQGLGSSTDTQYF	TGTGCCAGCAGTCAAGGGCTCGGGTCTAGCACAGATACGCAGTATTTT
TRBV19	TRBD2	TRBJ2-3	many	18	CASSLNPPGGGAPDTQYF	TGTGCCAGTAGTCTCAACCCACCTGGCGGGGGGGCGCCAGATACGCAGTATTTT
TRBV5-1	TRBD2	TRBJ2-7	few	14	CASSSGGDSYEQYF	TGCGCCAGCAGCAGCGGGGGGGACTCCTACGAGCAGTACTTC
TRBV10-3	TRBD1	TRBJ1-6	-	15	CAISEGTGGFSPLHF	TGTGCCATCAGTGAAGGGACAGGGGGCTTTTCACCCCTCCACTTT
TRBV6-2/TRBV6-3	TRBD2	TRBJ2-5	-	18	CASSSLEPGLAVMGTQYF	TGTGCCAGCAGTTCCTTAGAACCGGGACTAGCGGTGATGGGGACCCAGTACTTC
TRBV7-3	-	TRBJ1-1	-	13	CASSPHPNTEAFF	TGTGCCAGCAGCCCCCATCCCAACACTGAAGCTTTCTTT
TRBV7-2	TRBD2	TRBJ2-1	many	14	CASSRTSGNNEQFF	TGTGCCAGCAGCCGGACTAGCGGGAACAATGAGCAGTTCTTC
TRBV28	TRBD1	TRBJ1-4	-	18	CASSLSVGTGGPNEKLFF	TGTGCCAGCAGCCTATCAGTCGGGACAGGGGGCCCTAATGAAAAACTGTTTTTT
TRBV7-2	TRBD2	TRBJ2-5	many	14	CASSAERGIETQYF	TGTGCCAGCAGCGCGGAGCGGGGCATAGAGACCCAGTACTTC
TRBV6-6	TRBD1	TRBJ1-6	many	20	CASSYSVPGQGSGAYSPLHF	TGTGCCAGCAGTTACTCAGTCCCGGGACAGGGTTCGGGTGCCTACTCACCCCTCCACTTT
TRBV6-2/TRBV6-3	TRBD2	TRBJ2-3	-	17	CASSGSGGGAYTDTQYF	TGTGCCAGCAGTGGTTCCGGCGGGGGGGCGTACACAGATACGCAGTATTTT
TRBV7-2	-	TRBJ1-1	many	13	CASSSKEGQEAFF	TGTGCCAGCAGCTCGAAGGAGGGGCAAGAAGCTTTCTTT
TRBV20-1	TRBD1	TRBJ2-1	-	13	CSASGQGINEQFF	TGCAGTGCTAGCGGACAGGGAATCAATGAGCAGTTCTTC
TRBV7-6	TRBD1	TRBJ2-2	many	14	CASSLEGAPGELFF	TGTGCCAGCAGCTTAGAGGGGGCGCCCGGGGAGCTGTTTTTT
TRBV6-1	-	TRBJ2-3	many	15	CASSALGSAADTQYF	TGTGCCAGCAGTGCCCTCGGCTCGGCGGCCGATACGCAGTATTTT
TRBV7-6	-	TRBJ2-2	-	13	CASTRGSTGELFF	TGTGCCAGCACGAGGGGGAGCACCGGGGAGCTGTTTTTT
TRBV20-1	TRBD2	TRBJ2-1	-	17	CSANGGLAGGRYNEQFF	TGCAGTGCGAACGGAGGGTTAGCGGGGGGACGCTACAATGAGCAGTTCTTC
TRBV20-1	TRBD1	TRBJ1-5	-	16	CSARDYGQGVNQPQHF	TGCAGTGCTAGAGATTATGGACAGGGGGTTAATCAGCCCCAGCATTTT